The T cell receptor beta chain under discussion was sequenced for a study of vaccination effects on CD4 cells after COVID-19. The wider study: Peptides at roughly 10 ug/ml and IL-2 at about 10 IU/ml were added to two million PBMC per well.

Sequencing was performed with immunoSEQ multiplex PCR; in TCRdb, only in-frame clones are kept and a portion is missing. The data contain around 40,000 clones, around 63% of them seen just once; the ten biggest clones take up around 4.4%. A 10-day culture period preceded the isolation of CD4+ T cells. Nucleocapsid antibody tests were negative, and the vaccine recipients had no prior SARS-CoV-2 infection. Only one count was recorded for this clone. Antigen specificity is unknown. Regarding the study as a whole: From healthy vaccinees, only 1 of 255 vaccine-induced clones also reacted to common cold coronaviruses. Clones of infection and vaccine origin contracted markedly late after vaccination.

This TCR came from a human donor who received a COVID-19 vaccine. The sequencing here drew on CD4+ T cells from PBMCs cultured without peptide, taken before COVID-19 vaccination.

This CDR3 reads CASSYSMTAVHEQYF. The CDR3 nucleotides are TGTGCCAGCAGTTACTCCATGACGGCGGTCCACGAGCAGTACTTC. This chain connects TRBV6-5 to TRBJ2-7; D is uncertain. Trimming shortened V by 0 bases and J by 5 bases, and 14 bases separated the two germline ends. CDR1 MNHEY and CDR2 SVGAGI come from the germline V gene. CDR3 size: 15 residues.